The sample holds one count of the clone carrying this T cell receptor beta chain. V was pared by 5 bases and J by 5 bases, with 9 bases of the junction left unmatched. Germline-derived CDR1 and CDR2 are SGHTA and FQGTGA. This CDR3 has 16 amino acids. This table comes from immunoSEQ multiplex PCR, and its TCRdb copy is limited to in-frame clones, with some not included. This sample has under 200,000 clones, with about four fifths found just once. This record belongs to a study of blood T cell repertoires in COVID-19. The sample comprised peripheral blood. The chain links TRBV7-3 to TRBJ2-1; TRBD2 matches 10 bases. This sequence was found in a woman aged 55 to 70 with COVID-19, enrolled during active disease. CDR3 loop: CASSQDLAGVDNEQFF. The CDR3 DNA reads TGTGCCAGCAGCCAGGACCTAGCGGGAGTGGACAATGAGCAGTTCTTC.